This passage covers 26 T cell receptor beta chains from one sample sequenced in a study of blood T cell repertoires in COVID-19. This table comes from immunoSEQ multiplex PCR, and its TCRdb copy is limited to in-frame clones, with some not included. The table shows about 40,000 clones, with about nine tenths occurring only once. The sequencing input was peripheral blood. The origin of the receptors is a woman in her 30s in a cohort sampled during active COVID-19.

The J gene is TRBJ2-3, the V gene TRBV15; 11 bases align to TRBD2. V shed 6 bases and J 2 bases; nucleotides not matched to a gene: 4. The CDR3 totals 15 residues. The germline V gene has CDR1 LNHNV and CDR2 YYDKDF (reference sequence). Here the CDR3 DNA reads TGTGCCACCAGACGACTAGCGGGGAACACAGATACGCAGTATTTT. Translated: CATRRLAGNTDTQYF.

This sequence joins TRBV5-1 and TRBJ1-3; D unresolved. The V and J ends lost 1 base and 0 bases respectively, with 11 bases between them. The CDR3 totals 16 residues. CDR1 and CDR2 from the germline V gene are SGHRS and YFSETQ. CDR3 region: CASSLWPGSSGNTIYF. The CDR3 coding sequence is TGCGCCAGCAGCTTGTGGCCGGGGAGCTCTGGAAACACCATATATTTT.

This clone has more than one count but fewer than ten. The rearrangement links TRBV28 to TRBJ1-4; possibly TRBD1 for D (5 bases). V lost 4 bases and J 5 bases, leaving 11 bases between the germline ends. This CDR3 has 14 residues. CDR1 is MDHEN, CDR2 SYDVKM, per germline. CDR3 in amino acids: CASSSVGGNEKLFF. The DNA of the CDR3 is TGTGCCAGCAGTTCAGTGGGGGGAAATGAAAAACTGTTTTTT. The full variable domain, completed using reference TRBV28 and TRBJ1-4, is DVKVTQSSRYLVKRTGEKVFLECVQDMDHENMFWYRQDPGLGLRLIYFSYDVKMKEKGDIPEGYSVSREKKERFSLILESASTNQTSMYLCASSSVGGNEKLFFGSGTQLSVL.

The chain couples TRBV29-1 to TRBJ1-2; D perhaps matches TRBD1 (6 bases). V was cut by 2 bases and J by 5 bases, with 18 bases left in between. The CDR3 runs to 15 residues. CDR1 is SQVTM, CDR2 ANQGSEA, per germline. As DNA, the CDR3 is TGCAGCGTTGAACCACAGGGTAGGGCGTGGTATGGCTACACCTTC. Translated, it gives CSVEPQGRAWYGYTF.

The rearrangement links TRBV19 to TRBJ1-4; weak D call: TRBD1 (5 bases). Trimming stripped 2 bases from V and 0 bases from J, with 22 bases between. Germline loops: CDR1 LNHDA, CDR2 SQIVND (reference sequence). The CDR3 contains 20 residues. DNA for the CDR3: TGTGCCAGTAGTATAAAGGGGATCTCGGATAGTCTTGCAACTAATGAAAAACTGTTTTTT. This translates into CASSIKGISDSLATNEKLFF.

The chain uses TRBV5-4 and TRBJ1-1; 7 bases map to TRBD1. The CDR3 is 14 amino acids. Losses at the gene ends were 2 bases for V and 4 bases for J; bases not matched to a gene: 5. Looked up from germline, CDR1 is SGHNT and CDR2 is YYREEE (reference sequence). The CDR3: CASSFQGVGTEAFF. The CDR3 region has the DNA TGTGCCAGCAGCTTCCAGGGGGTTGGCACTGAAGCTTTCTTT.

The CDR3 DNA reads TGTGCCAGCAGTTACTCGAGGGTCACTGAAGCTTTCTTT. This gives the protein CASSYSRVTEAFF. This chain links TRBV6-5 with TRBJ1-1; no clear D gene. The CDR3 is 13 residues long. CDR1 and CDR2 from the germline V gene are MNHEY and SVGAGI. Trimming removed 0 bases at V and 4 bases at J, with 6 bases between.

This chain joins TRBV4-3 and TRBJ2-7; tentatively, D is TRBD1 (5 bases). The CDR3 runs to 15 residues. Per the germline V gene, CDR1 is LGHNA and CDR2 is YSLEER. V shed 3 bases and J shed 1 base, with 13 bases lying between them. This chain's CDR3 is CASSHQGRASYEQYF. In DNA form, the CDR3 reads TGCGCCAGCAGCCACCAAGGCAGGGCATCCTACGAGCAGTACTTC.

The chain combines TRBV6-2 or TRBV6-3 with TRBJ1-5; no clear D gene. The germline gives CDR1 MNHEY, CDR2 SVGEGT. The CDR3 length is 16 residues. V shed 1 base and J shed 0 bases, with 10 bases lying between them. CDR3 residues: CASSYYADYSNQPQHF. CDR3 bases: TGTGCCAGCAGTTACTACGCGGATTATAGCAATCAGCCCCAGCATTTT.

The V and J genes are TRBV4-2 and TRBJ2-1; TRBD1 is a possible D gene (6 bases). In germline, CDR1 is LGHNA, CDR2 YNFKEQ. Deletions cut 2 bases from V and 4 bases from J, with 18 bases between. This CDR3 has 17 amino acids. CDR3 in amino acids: CASSQLLEGESYNEQFF. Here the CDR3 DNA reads TGTGCCAGCAGCCAACTCCTCGAGGGGGAGTCATACAATGAGCAGTTCTTC.

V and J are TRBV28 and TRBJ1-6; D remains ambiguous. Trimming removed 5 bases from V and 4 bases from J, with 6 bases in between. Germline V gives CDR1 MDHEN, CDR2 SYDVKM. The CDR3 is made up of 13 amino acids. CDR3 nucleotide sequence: TGTGCCAGCAGTCCCGGGTATAATTCACCCCTCCACTTT. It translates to CASSPGYNSPLHF. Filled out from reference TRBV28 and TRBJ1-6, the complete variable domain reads DVKVTQSSRYLVKRTGEKVFLECVQDMDHENMFWYRQDPGLGLRLIYFSYDVKMKEKGDIPEGYSVSREKKERFSLILESASTNQTSMYLCASSPGYNSPLHFGNGTRLTVT.

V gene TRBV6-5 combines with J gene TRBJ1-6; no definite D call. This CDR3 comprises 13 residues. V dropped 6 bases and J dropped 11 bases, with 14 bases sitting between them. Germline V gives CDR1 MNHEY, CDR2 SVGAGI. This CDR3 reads CASSRTGVTPLHF. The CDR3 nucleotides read TGTGCCAGCAGCCGAACCGGGGTGACACCCCTCCACTTT.

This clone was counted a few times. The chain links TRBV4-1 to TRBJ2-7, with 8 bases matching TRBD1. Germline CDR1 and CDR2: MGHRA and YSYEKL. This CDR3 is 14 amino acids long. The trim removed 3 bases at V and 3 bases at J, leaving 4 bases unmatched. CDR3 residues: CASSHDRGIYEQYF. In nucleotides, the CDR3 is TGCGCCAGCAGCCACGACAGGGGAATCTACGAGCAGTACTTC.

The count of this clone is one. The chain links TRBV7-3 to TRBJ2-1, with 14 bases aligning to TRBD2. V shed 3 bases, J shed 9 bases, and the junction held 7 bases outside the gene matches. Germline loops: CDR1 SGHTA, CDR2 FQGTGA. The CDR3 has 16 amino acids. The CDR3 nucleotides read TGTGCCAGCAGCTTGACCCCGGGACTAGCGGGGGTTGAGCAGTTCTTC. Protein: CASSLTPGLAGVEQFF. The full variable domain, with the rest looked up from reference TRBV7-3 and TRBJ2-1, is GAGVSQTPSNKVTEKGKYVELRCDPISGHTALYWYRQSLGQGPEFLIYFQGTGAADDSGLPNDRFFAVRPEGSVSTLKIQRTERGDSAVYLCASSLTPGLAGVEQFFGPGTRLTVL.

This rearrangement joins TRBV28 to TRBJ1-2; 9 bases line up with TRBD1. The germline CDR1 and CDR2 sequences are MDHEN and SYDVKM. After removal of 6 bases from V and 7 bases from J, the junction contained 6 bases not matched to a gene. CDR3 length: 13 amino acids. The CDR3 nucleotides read TGTGCCAGCAGCCCAGACAGGGGGTTTGGCTACACCTTC. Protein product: CASSPDRGFGYTF.

The CDR3 loop reads CASSLSTGLYNEQFF. The CDR3 DNA reads TGTGCCAGCAGCTTATCTACAGGGCTATACAATGAGCAGTTCTTC. The gene calls are TRBV5-4 and TRBJ2-1; possibly TRBD1 for D (6 bases). This CDR3 is built from 15 residues. V gave up 2 bases and J gave up 4 bases, with 13 bases separating them. Per the germline V gene, CDR1 is SGHNT and CDR2 is YYREEE (reference sequence).

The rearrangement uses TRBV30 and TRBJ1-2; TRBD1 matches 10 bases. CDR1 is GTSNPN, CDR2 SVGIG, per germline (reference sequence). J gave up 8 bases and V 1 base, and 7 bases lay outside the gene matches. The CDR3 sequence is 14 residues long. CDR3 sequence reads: CAWSDKGQGIGYTF. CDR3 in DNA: TGTGCCTGGAGTGACAAGGGACAGGGGATCGGCTACACCTTC.

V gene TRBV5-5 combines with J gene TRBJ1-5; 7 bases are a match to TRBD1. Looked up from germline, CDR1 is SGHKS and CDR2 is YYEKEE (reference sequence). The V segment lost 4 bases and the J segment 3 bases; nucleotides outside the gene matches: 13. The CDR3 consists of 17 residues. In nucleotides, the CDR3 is TGTGCCAGCAGCACGGATGGGACAGTAATTTTCAATCAGCCCCAGCATTTT. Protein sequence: CASSTDGTVIFNQPQHF.

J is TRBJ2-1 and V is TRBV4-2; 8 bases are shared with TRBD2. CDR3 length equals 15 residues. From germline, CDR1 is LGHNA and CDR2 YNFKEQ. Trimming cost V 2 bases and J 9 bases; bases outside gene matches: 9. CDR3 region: CASSQKRAGESEQFF. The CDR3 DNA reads TGTGCCAGCAGCCAAAAAAGAGCGGGAGAATCTGAGCAGTTCTTC.

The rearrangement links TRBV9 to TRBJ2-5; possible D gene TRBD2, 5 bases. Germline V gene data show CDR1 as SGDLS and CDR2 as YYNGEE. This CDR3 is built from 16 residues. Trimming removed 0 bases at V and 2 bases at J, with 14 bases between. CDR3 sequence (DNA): TGTGCCAGCAGCGTAGAAGTCCGGGGAACTCAAGAGACCCAGTACTTC. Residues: CASSVEVRGTQETQYF.

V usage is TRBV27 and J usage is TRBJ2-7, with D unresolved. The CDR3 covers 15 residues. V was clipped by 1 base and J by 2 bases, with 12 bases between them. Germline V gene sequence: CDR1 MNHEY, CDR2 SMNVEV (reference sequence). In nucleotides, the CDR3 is TGTGCCAGCAGTTTATTATTCTACGATCCCTACGAGCAGTACTTC. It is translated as CASSLLFYDPYEQYF.

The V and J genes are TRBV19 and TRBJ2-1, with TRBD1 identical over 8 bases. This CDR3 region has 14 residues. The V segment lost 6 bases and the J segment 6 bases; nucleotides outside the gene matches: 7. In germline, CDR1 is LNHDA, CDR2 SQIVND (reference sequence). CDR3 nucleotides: TGTGCCAGTAGGGGAACGGGACAGGTCAATGAGCAGTTCTTC. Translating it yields CASRGTGQVNEQFF.

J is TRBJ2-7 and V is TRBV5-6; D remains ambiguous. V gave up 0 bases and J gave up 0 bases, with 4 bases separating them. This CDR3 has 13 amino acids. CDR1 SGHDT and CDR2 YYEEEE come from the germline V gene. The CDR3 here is CASSLVASYEQYF. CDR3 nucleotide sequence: TGTGCCAGCAGCTTGGTGGCCTCCTACGAGCAGTACTTC.

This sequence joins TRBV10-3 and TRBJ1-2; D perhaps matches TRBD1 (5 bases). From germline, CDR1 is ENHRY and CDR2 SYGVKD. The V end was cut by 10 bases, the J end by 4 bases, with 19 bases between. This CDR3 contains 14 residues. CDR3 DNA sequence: TGTGCCACCGGGGAATCGGGCGGGGGCTATGGCTACACCTTC. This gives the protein CATGESGGGYGYTF.

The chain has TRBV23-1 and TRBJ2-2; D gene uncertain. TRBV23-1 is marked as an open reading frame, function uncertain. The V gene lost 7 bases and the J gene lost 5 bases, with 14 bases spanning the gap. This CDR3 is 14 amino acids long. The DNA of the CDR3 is TGCGCCAGCACCTCACCCCCCGGTACCGGGGAGCTGTTTTTT. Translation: CASTSPPGTGELFF.

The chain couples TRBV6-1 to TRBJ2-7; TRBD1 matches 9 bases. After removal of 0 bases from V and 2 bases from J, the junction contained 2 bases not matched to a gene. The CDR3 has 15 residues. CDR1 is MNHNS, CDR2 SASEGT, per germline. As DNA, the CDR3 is TGTGCCAGCAGTGAAGCTGACAGGGGGGCCTACGAGCAGTACTTC. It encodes CASSEADRGAYEQYF.